The clone carrying this T cell receptor beta chain was observed at least ten times. The sample originates from a study of T cells in Graves' hyperthyroidism and ophthalmopathy. The CDR3 sequence is 14 residues long. Trimming stripped 5 bases from V and 3 bases from J, with 13 bases between. Template material for amplifying TCR beta CDR3 regions consisted of RNA transcripts. First-round RT-PCR with HTBI primers amplified the TCR CDR3 region. One entry per CDR3 protein results from TCRdb running MiXCR on the multiplex PCR reads. The sample has approximately 400,000 distinct CDR3 sequences; 20% to 25% are singletons. For Graves' hyperthyroidism to be stable, ophthalmopathy could not progress within 18 months. Disease duration under 2 months; hyperthyroidism patients were aged 18 to 65.

The TCR comes from a man between 50 and 59 years old with Graves' hyperthyroidism. This rearrangement joins TRBV12-3 or TRBV12-4 to TRBJ2-5, with a weak D call TRBD2 (5 bases). Sequencing used blood. The CDR3 bases are TGTGCCAGCAGTAGCCATACTAGAAAAGAGACCCAGTACTTC. It specifies CASSSHTRKETQYF.